This record looks at one TCR beta chain sequence and its context. Germline CDR1 is LNHDA and CDR2 is SQIVND (reference sequence). V was shortened by 7 bases and J by 2 bases, with 10 bases between the two germline ends. CDR3 length equals 13 residues. This specimen comes from a study of blood T cell repertoires in COVID-19. Profiled with immunoSEQ multiplex PCR; TCRdb holds only in-frame clones, not every one. The sample shows nearly 350,000 clones, around 82% of them seen only once. The gene calls are TRBV19 and TRBJ2-3, with D unresolved. The sequence was collected from a man aged 30-40 years with active or convalescent COVID-19. Source material: peripheral blood. The DNA for the CDR3 is TGTGCCAGTACCTCCCCTAACACAGATACGCAGTATTTT. This sequence encodes CASTSPNTDTQYF. The variable domain in full, completed from reference TRBV19 and TRBJ2-3, reads DGGITQSPKYLFRKEGQNVTLSCEQNLNHDAMYWYRQDPGQGLRLIYYSQIVNDFQKGDIAEGYSVSREKKESFPLTVTSAQKNPTAFYLCASTSPNTDTQYFGPGTRLTVL.